The 5 T cell receptor beta chains below were found in one sample sequenced in a study of beta chain features in type 1 diabetes. Every isolated RNA sample was fully reverse transcribed, so sequencing captured expressed TCRB transcripts. Using immunoSEQ multiplex PCR, the repertoire was profiled, and TCRdb retains in-frame clones only, with some absent. The data hold approximately 90,000 clones, with roughly a third observed a single time. The specimen was stem cell memory CD4+ T cells from blood. Receptors were obtained from a young woman in good health.

V gene TRBV5-1 combines with J gene TRBJ2-1; TRBD2 matches 8 bases. The CDR3 runs 15 residues. The germline V gene encodes CDR1 SGHRS and CDR2 YFSETQ. Trimming cost V 0 bases and J 6 bases; bases outside gene matches: 5. Written as DNA, the CDR3 is TGCGCCAGCAGCTTGGAGGTCAGCGGGGGCAATGAGCAGTTCTTC. Amino acid sequence: CASSLEVSGGNEQFF.

The J gene is TRBJ1-2, the V gene TRBV5-1; perhaps TRBD1 as D (6 bases). Per the germline V gene, CDR1 is SGHRS and CDR2 is YFSETQ. V lost 3 bases and J 9 bases, leaving 12 bases between the germline ends. The CDR3 length is 12 residues. CDR3: CASSWDTSSYTF. The CDR3 DNA sequence: TGCGCCAGCAGCTGGGACACTTCTAGCTACACCTTC.

J is TRBJ1-2 and V is TRBV6-6; TRBD1 matches 7 bases. V shed 4 bases, J shed 8 bases, and the junction held 7 bases outside the gene matches. This CDR3 comprises 13 residues. From germline, CDR1 is MNHNY and CDR2 SVGAGI (reference sequence). The CDR3 nucleotides read TGTGCCAGCAGTTTCGGGACAGTGGGGGGCTACACCTTC. It codes for CASSFGTVGGYTF.

J is TRBJ1-1 and V is TRBV5-1; D may be TRBD1 (6 bases). Germline lookup yields CDR1 SGHRS and CDR2 YFSETQ. V dropped 4 bases and J dropped 0 bases, with 13 bases sitting between them. The CDR3 loop spans 15 amino acids. For the CDR3, the DNA is TGCGCCAGCAGCCCAAGGACAGCAATGAACACTGAAGCTTTCTTT. Protein sequence: CASSPRTAMNTEAFF.

This clone was seen only a few times. The V gene is TRBV11-2, the J gene TRBJ1-1; TRBD1 matches at 9 bases. The CDR3 has 13 amino acids. Germline CDR1 reads SGHAT; CDR2 reads FQNNGV. The trim removed 5 bases at V and 9 bases at J, leaving 7 bases unmatched. DNA for the CDR3: TGTGCCAGCAGCCCTCGACAGGGGGACCAAGCTTTCTTT. Its protein product is CASSPRQGDQAFF.